These 24 T cell receptor beta chains came from one sample sequenced in a study of blood T cell repertoires in COVID-19. Method: immunoSEQ multiplex PCR; TCRdb's copy keeps in-frame clones and lacks some. The data hold around 420,000 clones, with around 90% observed a single time. Sequencing input: PBMCs or T cells enriched from blood (not recorded which). Receptors originate from a woman aged 40 to 50 with acute COVID-19.

This clone was observed once. CDR3: CAWKRDRGTEAFF. For the CDR3, the DNA is TGTGCCTGGAAGAGGGACAGGGGAACTGAAGCTTTCTTT. The chain carries TRBV30 and TRBJ1-1, with 10 bases identical to TRBD1. The germline V gene has CDR1 GTSNPN and CDR2 SVGIG (reference sequence). The trim removed 4 bases at V and 5 bases at J, leaving 4 bases unmatched. This CDR3 spans 13 amino acids.

The V gene is TRBV21-1, the J gene TRBJ2-4; the table names TRBD2, a call not compared with the DNA. TRBV21-1 is marked as a pseudogene. CDR3 length: 17 amino acids. The CDR3 is CASSKVGRGGDKNIQYF. The CDR3 bases are TGTGCCAGCAGCAAAGTTGGGCGGGGGGGCGACAAAAACATTCAGTACTTC.

The chain has TRBV2 and TRBJ1-2; 11 bases line up with TRBD1. The CDR3 sequence is 14 residues long. J lost 5 bases, V lost 8 bases, and 7 bases had no gene match. The germline V gene encodes CDR1 SNHLY and CDR2 FYNNEI. CDR3 protein: CASFRDRGEYGYTF. CDR3 DNA: TGTGCCAGCTTCCGGGACAGGGGGGAATATGGCTACACCTTC. Together with reference TRBV2 and TRBJ1-2, the CDR3 gives the full variable domain: EPEVTQTPSHQVTQMGQEVILRCVPISNHLYFYWYRQILGQKVEFLVSFYNNEISEKSEIFDDQFSVERPDGSNFTLKIRSTKLEDSAMYFCASFRDRGEYGYTFGSGTRLTVV.

V is TRBV19 and J is TRBJ1-2; 11 nucleotides line up with TRBD1. V gave up 1 base and J gave up 2 bases; unmatched junction bases: 12. Germline V CDR1 and CDR2: LNHDA, SQIVND (reference sequence). The CDR3 extends over 19 amino acids. CDR3 in amino acids: CASSIGLRRGQGANYGYTF. The CDR3 bases are TGTGCCAGTAGTATAGGGCTCCGTCGCGGACAGGGGGCGAACTATGGCTACACCTTC.

The chain uses TRBV5-4 and TRBJ1-3, with TRBD1 identical over 11 bases. The germline V gene encodes CDR1 SGHNT and CDR2 YYREEE (reference sequence). This CDR3 contains 15 residues. Trimming at V came to 4 bases and at J to 4 bases, leaving 4 bases not matched to a gene. The DNA of the CDR3 is TGTGCCAGCAGCCCCTGGACAGGGGGCGGAAACACCATATATTTT. Its protein is CASSPWTGGGNTIYF.

The chain is built from TRBV18 and TRBJ2-1; 8 nucleotides match TRBD2. Looked up from germline, CDR1 is KGHSH and CDR2 is LQKENI. V trimming: 1 base; J trimming: 10 bases; junction bases outside the gene matches: 12. This CDR3 is built from 16 residues. CDR3 DNA sequence: TGTGCCAGCTCACCACAGCTTACTAGCGGCTTTGGGGAGCAGTTCTTC. Translated: CASSPQLTSGFGEQFF.

This sequence joins TRBV9 and TRBJ2-2; 9 nucleotides line up with TRBD1. CDR3 length: 17 amino acids. V was pared by 3 bases and J by 5 bases, with 11 bases of the junction left unmatched. Germline lookup yields CDR1 SGDLS and CDR2 YYNGEE. The CDR3 sequence is CASSAHAGTGSTGELFF. The CDR3 region has the DNA TGTGCCAGCAGCGCCCACGCCGGGACAGGGAGTACCGGGGAGCTGTTTTTT.

This sequence joins TRBV11-2 and TRBJ2-1; possible D gene TRBD1, 6 bases. V lost 1 base, J lost 5 bases, and 9 bases lay in between. The length of the CDR3 is 14 residues. Germline V gene data show CDR1 as SGHAT and CDR2 as FQNNGV. CDR3 in amino acids: CASSLAGHNNEQFF. CDR3 coding DNA: TGTGCCAGCAGCTTAGCGGGACACAACAATGAGCAGTTCTTC.

This chain connects TRBV4-1 to TRBJ2-1, with TRBD2 matching over 9 bases. CDR3 length: 14 residues. CDR1 is MGHRA, CDR2 YSYEKL, per germline. With V trimmed by 1 base and J by 10 bases, 5 bases remained unmatched. CDR3 DNA sequence: TGCGCCAGCAGCCAAGTAATAGCGGGGGAAGAGCAGTTCTTC. It translates to CASSQVIAGEEQFF.

Concerning this clone itself: Other DNA sequences in this sample translate to the same CDR3. The rearrangement uses TRBV5-1 and TRBJ1-1; TRBD1 might be the D (6 bases). Germline CDR1 is SGHRS and CDR2 is YFSETQ. The CDR3 sequence is 15 residues long. Trimming pared 0 bases from V and 0 bases from J, leaving 9 bases between. The CDR3 sequence is CASSLAGGMNTEAFF. As DNA, the CDR3 is TGCGCCAGCAGCTTGGCTGGGGGCATGAACACTGAAGCTTTCTTT.

The V and J genes are TRBV20-1 and TRBJ1-5; D gene uncertain. Trimming cost V 3 bases and J 3 bases, with 9 bases left between them. This CDR3 is 13 amino acids long. The germline V gene encodes CDR1 DFQATT and CDR2 SNEGSKA (reference sequence). The CDR3 region is CSASIAVNQPQHF. Here the CDR3 DNA reads TGCAGTGCTAGTATCGCAGTCAATCAGCCCCAGCATTTT.

In its sample, this clone was seen once. CDR3 DNA: TGTGCCAGCAGCTGGGGGCGCGGATATGGCTACACCTTC. Translating gives CASSWGRGYGYTF. This rearrangement joins TRBV27 to TRBJ1-2, with D maybe TRBD1 (6 bases). CDR3 size: 13 residues. V lost 6 bases and J 5 bases, leaving 13 bases between the germline ends. Germline-derived CDR1 and CDR2 are MNHEY and SMNVEV (reference sequence).

J is TRBJ2-1 and V is TRBV9, with 7 bases that match TRBD2. This CDR3 spans 17 amino acids. After removal of 0 bases from V and 1 base from J, the junction contained 7 bases not matched to a gene. The germline gives CDR1 SGDLS, CDR2 YYNGEE. The DNA for the CDR3 is TGTGCCAGCAGCGTAGCCAGCGGGACCGCTTCCTACAATGAGCAGTTCTTC. This codes for CASSVASGTASYNEQFF.

The rearrangement links TRBV15 to TRBJ2-7; no clear D gene. V lost 0 bases to trimming and J lost 1 base, with 10 bases between them. The germline V gene has CDR1 LNHNV and CDR2 YYDKDF (reference sequence). The length of the CDR3 is 15 residues. The CDR3 nucleotides are TGTGCCACCAGCAGAGATGCTGTCACTTCCTACGAGCAGTACTTC. Amino acids: CATSRDAVTSYEQYF.

This rearrangement joins TRBV5-5 to TRBJ1-1, with 9 nucleotides matching TRBD1. The CDR3 consists of 15 residues. Germline V lookup: CDR1 SGHKS, CDR2 YYEKEE (reference sequence). The ends lost 0 bases at V and 4 bases at J; junction bases unmatched: 4. CDR3 loop: CASSLGQGGITEAFF. CDR3 DNA sequence: TGTGCCAGCAGCTTGGGACAGGGGGGGATCACTGAAGCTTTCTTT.

The rearrangement uses TRBV29-1 and TRBJ2-3; D is perhaps TRBD1 (5 bases). CDR3 length equals 10 residues. The ends were cut back, 4 bases at V and 14 bases at J, with 13 bases in the middle. CDR1 is SQVTM and CDR2 is ANQGSEA in the germline V gene. The CDR3 protein is CSVAYPGLYF. DNA of the CDR3: TGCAGCGTTGCGTATCCAGGGCTGTATTTT.

The chain couples TRBV27 to TRBJ1-2; D not certain. V was cut by 5 bases and J by 0 bases, with 10 bases left in between. This CDR3 comprises 14 residues. Looked up from germline, CDR1 is MNHEY and CDR2 is SMNVEV (reference sequence). This CDR3 is CASSQATPNYGYTF. The CDR3 DNA is TGTGCCAGCAGTCAAGCGACGCCTAACTATGGCTACACCTTC.

V usage is TRBV7-8 and J usage is TRBJ1-1, with D unclear. Trimming took off 5 bases at V and 7 bases at J, with 20 bases between the two ends. Germline V gives CDR1 SGHVS, CDR2 FQNEAQ. This CDR3 spans 15 amino acids. For the CDR3, the DNA is TGTGCCAGCAGCCCCGGGAGGAGTGGGATTGATGAAGCTTTCTTT. This encodes CASSPGRSGIDEAFF.

The V gene is TRBV7-9, the J gene TRBJ1-5; tentatively, D is TRBD1 (6 bases). This CDR3 is 14 amino acids long. The V end was cut by 5 bases, the J end by 1 base, with 9 bases between. Germline values: CDR1 SEHNR, CDR2 FQNEAQ (reference sequence). CDR3 protein: CASSPTGSNQPQHF. As DNA, the CDR3 is TGTGCCAGCAGCCCTACAGGGAGCAATCAGCCCCAGCATTTT.

The CDR3 here is CASSLGARVWNTEAFF. As DNA, the CDR3 is TGTGCCAGCAGCCTCGGTGCGCGGGTGTGGAACACTGAAGCTTTCTTT. The chain is built from TRBV7-2 and TRBJ1-1; D call uncertain. The CDR3 covers 16 residues. Between the trimmed V and J ends, which lost 5 bases and 1 base, there was a span of 17 bases. The V gene's germline CDR1 is SGHTA and CDR2 FQGNSA.

The rearrangement uses TRBV6-6 and TRBJ1-5; D perhaps matches TRBD1 (6 bases). The CDR3 length is 13 residues. The germline V gene encodes CDR1 MNHNY and CDR2 SVGAGI (reference sequence). V lost 3 bases to trimming and J lost 8 bases, with 11 bases between them. The CDR3 is CASSYRGNEPQHF. The CDR3 bases are TGTGCCAGCAGTTATAGGGGGAACGAGCCCCAGCATTTT.

The chain links TRBV6-5 to TRBJ2-3; 10 bases fit TRBD1. The CDR3 spans 14 residues. Germline V gives CDR1 MNHEY, CDR2 SVGAGI. V lost 7 bases to trimming and J lost 1 base; unmatched junction nucleotides: 2. CDR3 nucleotides: TGTGCCAGCAAGACAGGGGGCCGCACAGATACGCAGTATTTT. Translating it yields CASKTGGRTDTQYF.

This sequence joins TRBV7-9 and TRBJ1-2, with 9 bases fitting TRBD1. Germline V CDR1 and CDR2: SEHNR, FQNEAQ (reference sequence). The CDR3 is 14 residues long. Trimming took 3 bases from V and 7 from J; bases not matched to a gene: 6. The CDR3 DNA sequence: TGTGCCAGCAGCTTTTCTACAGGGGGCTTTGGCTACACCTTC. Translating gives CASSFSTGGFGYTF.

This clone occurred once. J is TRBJ1-5 and V is TRBV2; D may be TRBD1 (6 bases). The germline CDR1 and CDR2 sequences are SNHLY and FYNNEI. The CDR3 loop spans 14 amino acids. Trimming removed 8 bases from V and 0 bases from J, with 11 bases in between. The CDR3 bases are TGTGCCAGCCGGACAGATAATAGCAATCAGCCCCAGCATTTT. Translating gives CASRTDNSNQPQHF. Full variable domain (rest looked up from reference TRBV2 and TRBJ1-5): EPEVTQTPSHQVTQMGQEVILRCVPISNHLYFYWYRQILGQKVEFLVSFYNNEISEKSEIFDDQFSVERPDGSNFTLKIRSTKLEDSAMYFCASRTDNSNQPQHFGDGTRLSIL.